The next 29 T cell receptor beta chains were all read from a single sample in a study of blood T cell repertoires in COVID-19. Measured with immunoSEQ multiplex PCR; TCRdb has only the in-frame clones, and not every one. The data show around 250,000 clones, nearly 85% seen once. The sample consisted of peripheral blood. The receptors derive from a human donor in a cohort sampled during active COVID-19.

In DNA, the CDR3 is TGTGCCAGCAGCTTGGAAACGACTAGCGGGAGTCCCAATGAGCAGTTCTTC. Translation: CASSLETTSGSPNEQFF. This chain links TRBV5-8 with TRBJ2-1, with 12 bases aligning to TRBD2. After removal of 0 bases from V and 6 bases from J, the junction contained 7 bases not matched to a gene. The germline V gene has CDR1 SGHTS and CDR2 YDEGEE. The CDR3 is 17 residues long.

This chain joins TRBV19 and TRBJ2-6; perhaps TRBD1 as D (5 bases). The CDR3 has 19 amino acids. The V gene's germline CDR1 is LNHDA and CDR2 SQIVND (reference sequence). V lost 10 bases and J 3 bases, leaving 28 bases between the germline ends. Written as DNA, the CDR3 is TGTGCCACCGGCGGAGACAGCCACTCCCGTCCAAGTGGGGCCAACGTCCTGACTTTC. Encoded protein: CATGGDSHSRPSGANVLTF.

This clone was recorded only once. The CDR3 sequence is CASSPQAGRNEQFF. CDR3 bases: TGCGCCAGCAGCCCACAAGCGGGGCGCAATGAGCAGTTCTTC. This chain uses TRBV4-3 with TRBJ2-1; the match to TRBD2 covers 7 bases. This CDR3 region has 14 residues. The V gene end was trimmed by 4 bases and the J gene end by 6 bases; junction bases not matched to a gene: 6. CDR1 is LGHNA, CDR2 YSLEER, per germline.

Details on this clone: The same CDR3 is also encoded by other DNA sequences in this sample. The chain's CDR3 is CASSKTGFEAFF. In DNA form, the CDR3 reads TGTGCCAGCAGCAAAACGGGTTTTGAAGCTTTCTTT. V is TRBV5-5 and J is TRBJ1-1; D gene uncertain. This CDR3 contains 12 residues. The germline CDR1 and CDR2 sequences are SGHKS and YYEKEE (reference sequence). The V and J ends lost 4 bases and 7 bases respectively, with 11 bases between them.

The rearrangement joins TRBV6-2 or TRBV6-3 to TRBJ1-6; a possible D gene is TRBD1 (6 bases). Germline V lookup: CDR1 MNHEY, CDR2 SVGEGT. With 4 bases removed from V and 0 bases from J, the gap between germline ends came to 16 bases. The CDR3 consists of 18 residues. The chain's CDR3 is CASSSVGHPSSYNSPLHF. The CDR3 nucleotides read TGTGCCAGCAGTTCAGTGGGACACCCGAGCTCCTATAATTCACCCCTCCACTTT.

V is TRBV7-6 and J is TRBJ1-2, with a possible D match to TRBD1 (6 bases). V was cut by 1 base and J by 6 bases, with 18 bases left in between. The CDR3 is 16 residues long. Germline CDR1 SGHVS, CDR2 FNYEAQ. CDR3 nucleotides: TGTGCCAGCAGCTTAGTTCCGAGAGGGGGAGGGGATGGCTACACCTTC. Its protein is CASSLVPRGGGDGYTF.

The V and J genes are TRBV19 and TRBJ2-1; 12 bases are shared with TRBD2. Germline CDR1 LNHDA, CDR2 SQIVND (reference sequence). The CDR3 sequence is 14 residues long. V was clipped by 4 bases and J by 6 bases; unmatched bases: 1. The CDR3, as DNA: TGTGCCAGTAGTAAACTAGCGGGAGGCAATGAGCAGTTCTTC. It encodes CASSKLAGGNEQFF.

This clone has only one observation. The J gene is TRBJ2-1, the V gene TRBV20-1, with D uncertain. In germline, CDR1 is DFQATT, CDR2 SNEGSKA (reference sequence). This CDR3 has 14 amino acids. Trimming cost V 3 bases and J 7 bases, with 16 bases left between them. CDR3 in DNA: TGCAGTGCTAGTCATTCCTCTAAGTGGAATGAGCAGTTCTTC. It translates to CSASHSSKWNEQFF.

The J gene is TRBJ2-3, the V gene TRBV5-1; D perhaps matches TRBD2 (5 bases). V lost 4 bases to trimming and J lost 0 bases, with 12 bases between them. This CDR3 is 15 amino acids long. Germline loops: CDR1 SGHRS, CDR2 YFSETQ. CDR3 DNA: TGCGCCAGCAGCCGGGATCACACTAGCACAGATACGCAGTATTTT. Translating it yields CASSRDHTSTDTQYF.

The CDR3 DNA reads TGTGCCAGCTCACCCTTGGGACTAGCGGCGAACACCGGGGAGCTGTTTTTT. Translating it yields CASSPLGLAANTGELFF. V and J are TRBV18 and TRBJ2-2; 11 nucleotides match TRBD2. Trimming removed 3 bases from V and 0 bases from J; junction bases left unmatched: 3. Germline V CDR1 and CDR2: KGHSH, LQKENI. CDR3 length: 17 residues.

V usage is TRBV5-4 and J usage is TRBJ2-1; 13 bases fit TRBD2. The CDR3 spans 15 residues. J lost 8 bases, V lost 4 bases, and 6 bases had no gene match. Germline CDR1 and CDR2: SGHNT and YYREEE (reference sequence). CDR3 residues: CASSQLAGGHDEQFF. In DNA form, the CDR3 reads TGTGCCAGCAGCCAACTAGCGGGGGGGCACGATGAGCAGTTCTTC.

V usage is TRBV11-3 and J usage is TRBJ2-7; the D gene is possibly TRBD2 (5 bases). Germline lookup yields CDR1 SGHNT and CDR2 YENEEA. The CDR3 loop spans 16 amino acids. The ends were cut back, 2 bases at V and 4 bases at J, with 18 bases in the middle. CDR3 DNA: TGTGCCAGCAGCTTAACGGGGTCAGATCAATTATACGAGCAGTACTTC. Translated, it gives CASSLTGSDQLYEQYF.

The chain is built from TRBV6-4 and TRBJ2-1, with TRBD2 matching over 8 bases. V was clipped by 6 bases and J by 4 bases; unmatched bases: 5. Germline-derived CDR1 and CDR2 are MRHNA and SNTAGT. The CDR3 runs 14 residues. The CDR3 reads CASSQTSVYNEQFF. CDR3 DNA sequence: TGTGCCAGCAGCCAGACTAGCGTGTACAATGAGCAGTTCTTC.

This clone appeared a single time. V usage is TRBV12-3 or TRBV12-4 and J usage is TRBJ2-7, with D possibly TRBD1 on 6 matching bases. The CDR3 totals 13 residues. V dropped 2 bases and J dropped 6 bases, with 11 bases sitting between them. The CDR3 spells CASSLLAGVEQYF. Written as DNA, the CDR3 is TGTGCCAGCAGTTTATTAGCAGGGGTCGAGCAGTACTTC.

This chain uses TRBV6-2 or TRBV6-3 with TRBJ2-1; 9 bases agree with TRBD2. CDR1 and CDR2 (germline): MNHEY, SVGEGT. The CDR3 is 17 amino acids. V lost 2 bases, J lost 2 bases, and 7 bases stayed unmatched. CDR3 residues: CASSYPPLAGAYNEQFF. The DNA for the CDR3 is TGTGCCAGCAGTTACCCCCCCTTAGCGGGAGCCTACAATGAGCAGTTCTTC.

V and J are TRBV4-1 and TRBJ1-4, with TRBD1 matching 7 bases. Trimming took 4 bases from V and 1 from J; bases not matched to a gene: 9. CDR1 MGHRA and CDR2 YSYEKL come from the germline V gene. The CDR3 spans 17 residues. CDR3 bases: TGCGCCAGCAGCCTCGGGGGCAGGGGGAGAACTAATGAAAAACTGTTTTTT. The encoded protein is CASSLGGRGRTNEKLFF.

J is TRBJ1-2 and V is TRBV6-2 or TRBV6-3, with a possible D match to TRBD1 (6 bases). Deletions cut 6 bases from V and 8 bases from J, with 16 bases between. The CDR3 length is 13 residues. Germline CDR1 MNHEY, CDR2 SVGEGT. CDR3 sequence: CASSTRGALGYTF. The DNA of the CDR3 is TGTGCCAGCAGCACGCGGGGGGCGCTGGGCTACACCTTC.

This clone appeared a single time. V gene TRBV12-5 combines with J gene TRBJ1-1; D is unclear. Germline V lookup: CDR1 LGHNT, CDR2 FRNRAP. The ends were cut back, 3 bases at V and 4 bases at J, with 6 bases in the middle. CDR3 length: 12 residues. The chain's CDR3 is CASGFEGTEAFF. The CDR3 DNA reads as TGTGCTAGTGGTTTCGAGGGCACTGAAGCTTTCTTT.

The chain recombines TRBV5-5 with TRBJ1-4, with a possible D match to TRBD1 (6 bases). CDR3 length equals 14 residues. V lost 2 bases and J lost 8, with 13 bases in between. The germline CDR1 and CDR2 sequences are SGHKS and YYEKEE (reference sequence). In DNA form, the CDR3 reads TGTGCCAGCAGCTTTTTACCAGGGGTGGAAAAACTGTTTTTT. This translates into CASSFLPGVEKLFF.

The J gene is TRBJ2-7, the V gene TRBV7-2; 12 bases match TRBD1. V lost 2 bases and J lost 6; bases outside the gene matches: 11. Germline V gene data show CDR1 as SGHTA and CDR2 as FQGNSA. The CDR3 sequence is 17 residues long. The CDR3 region has the DNA TGTGCCAGCAGCTTAACCGGGACAGGGGGCGCTGGCTCCGAGCAGTACTTC. Protein sequence: CASSLTGTGGAGSEQYF.

The chain couples TRBV28 to TRBJ1-5; D gene ambiguous. This CDR3 contains 19 residues. CDR1 is MDHEN and CDR2 is SYDVKM in the germline V gene. Trimming removed 6 bases at V and 0 bases at J, with 24 bases between. CDR3 DNA: TGTGCCAGCAGCCCAATTGTGCAGGTCCTCGGATATAGCAATCAGCCCCAGCATTTT. This sequence encodes CASSPIVQVLGYSNQPQHF. The variable domain in full, completed from reference TRBV28 and TRBJ1-5, reads DVKVTQSSRYLVKRTGEKVFLECVQDMDHENMFWYRQDPGLGLRLIYFSYDVKMKEKGDIPEGYSVSREKKERFSLILESASTNQTSMYLCASSPIVQVLGYSNQPQHFGDGTRLSIL.

The chain carries TRBV24-1 and TRBJ2-5, with TRBD2 as a possible D gene (7 bases). V lost 4 bases, J lost 5 bases, and 13 bases lay in between. The CDR3 sequence is 14 residues long. Germline V gene data show CDR1 as KGHDR and CDR2 as SFDVKD. CDR3 nucleotide sequence: TGTGCCACCAGTGACCGGGGGGCGGGGGAGACCCAGTACTTC. This encodes CATSDRGAGETQYF.

The chain uses TRBV19 and TRBJ1-1; 9 nucleotides agree with TRBD1. This CDR3 is built from 16 residues. From germline, CDR1 is LNHDA and CDR2 SQIVND (reference sequence). With 6 bases clipped from V and 6 bases from J, the junction kept 14 bases outside the gene matches. The CDR3, as DNA: TGTGCCAGTAGCACCGGAGGAGGACAGGGGAGATCTGAAGCTTTCTTT. This gives the protein CASSTGGGQGRSEAFF. The variable domain in full, completed from reference TRBV19 and TRBJ1-1, reads DGGITQSPKYLFRKEGQNVTLSCEQNLNHDAMYWYRQDPGQGLRLIYYSQIVNDFQKGDIAEGYSVSREKKESFPLTVTSAQKNPTAFYLCASSTGGGQGRSEAFFGQGTRLTVV.

The chain joins TRBV11-3 to TRBJ2-5; 7 bases are a match to TRBD1. CDR1 is SGHNT, CDR2 YENEEA, per germline. The CDR3 length is 18 residues. Trimming removed 4 bases from V and 5 bases from J; junction bases left unmatched: 19. CDR3 coding DNA: TGTGCCAGCAGCTCACTGAACCGTTGGAACAGGGGTCAGGAGACCCAGTACTTC. Residues: CASSSLNRWNRGQETQYF.

A single count supports this clone. CDR3 amino acids: CSVVLGGETQYF. The CDR3 DNA is TGCAGCGTTGTTCTAGGAGGGGAGACCCAGTACTTC. V usage is TRBV29-1 and J usage is TRBJ2-5, with D perhaps matching TRBD2 (6 bases). The V gene's germline CDR1 is SQVTM and CDR2 ANQGSEA. The CDR3 has 12 residues. V gave up 4 bases and J gave up 5 bases, with 11 bases separating them.

The V gene is TRBV12-3 or TRBV12-4, the J gene TRBJ2-3; no clear D. V lost 8 bases, J lost 6 bases, and 15 bases lay in between. The CDR3 covers 13 residues. CDR3 sequence (DNA): TGTGCCAGCTCGATAGAATTGAGGGATACGCAGTATTTT. Protein: CASSIELRDTQYF.

This chain links TRBV19 with TRBJ2-2; maybe TRBD2 (5 bases). The CDR3 extends over 17 amino acids. Germline lookup yields CDR1 LNHDA and CDR2 SQIVND (reference sequence). V was pared by 7 bases and J by 7 bases, with 25 bases between. CDR3 sequence reads: CASTKSPILGELGELFF. In DNA form, the CDR3 reads TGTGCCAGTACCAAATCTCCGATTTTGGGAGAGCTCGGGGAGCTGTTTTTT.

V is TRBV2 and J is TRBJ1-6; D gene unclear. Trimming took 4 bases from V and 3 from J, leaving 10 bases between them. The CDR3 sequence is 15 residues long. Per germline, CDR1 SNHLY and CDR2 FYNNEI. The CDR3 nucleotides read TGTGCCAGCAGTGCGTCAGATCACTATAATTCACCCCTCCACTTT. It yields the protein CASSASDHYNSPLHF.

This CDR3 is CASSQDSATNEKLFF. The CDR3, as DNA: TGTGCCAGCAGCCAGGACAGTGCAACTAATGAAAAACTGTTTTTT. This chain uses TRBV7-8 with TRBJ1-4, with D perhaps TRBD1 (6 bases). Germline V gene sequence: CDR1 SGHVS, CDR2 FQNEAQ. The V gene lost 5 bases and the J gene lost 0 bases, with 10 bases spanning the gap. The CDR3 is 15 amino acids.